This T cell receptor beta chain was retrieved from a study of monozygotic twins with inflammatory bowel disease. From germline, CDR1 is MGHRA and CDR2 YSYEKL. The CDR3 consists of 18 residues. Making each TCR library took around 3,300 ng of total RNA. TCRdb re-called the 5' RACE reads; one entry per CDR3 protein, DNA not given. This repertoire includes about 110,000 distinct CDR3 sequences. General observations from the study: Fewer clonotypes were shared with others by IBD patients than by healthy twins, especially with disease activity.

As for this clonotype: As yet, its antigen is unknown.

Sequenced sample: blood. The chain is built from TRBV4-1 and TRBJ2-7; lacking DNA, the TRBD2 call made by TCRdb goes unchecked. This receptor was taken from a human donor with ulcerative colitis or Crohn's disease, or a healthy co-twin of an affected twin (not recorded which). The CDR3 loop reads CASSHGTSGIRPSYEQYF.